Below, one T cell receptor beta chain is given with its context. This sample is drawn from a study of CD8+ T cells in alopecia areata. In the study overall: Administration of oral tofacitinib to treated patients was at 5 to 10 mg twice daily.

In alopecia areata patients, both lesional scalp punch biopsies and peripheral blood were collected. PBMC-derived CD4+ and CD8+ T cells were sorted. The authors extracted RNA and reverse transcribed it into cDNA as the sequencing template. Profiling relied on immunoSEQ multiplex PCR, and the TCRdb table lists in-frame clones only, not all of them. The data hold 100,000 to 150,000 clones, with approximately 48% observed a single time. V shed 5 bases, J shed 5 bases, and the junction held 7 bases outside the gene matches. The CDR3 has 14 residues. Looked up from germline, CDR1 is MNHEY and CDR2 is SMNVEV (reference sequence).

The chain couples TRBV27 to TRBJ2-7, with 9 bases matching TRBD2. The sequence derives from a human donor with alopecia areata. Sequenced material: CD8+ T cells sorted from blood, taken at week 0. The CDR3 DNA is TGTGCCAGCAGTCTTAGCGGGGGTATTAACGAGCAGTACTTC. Its translation: CASSLSGGINEQYF.